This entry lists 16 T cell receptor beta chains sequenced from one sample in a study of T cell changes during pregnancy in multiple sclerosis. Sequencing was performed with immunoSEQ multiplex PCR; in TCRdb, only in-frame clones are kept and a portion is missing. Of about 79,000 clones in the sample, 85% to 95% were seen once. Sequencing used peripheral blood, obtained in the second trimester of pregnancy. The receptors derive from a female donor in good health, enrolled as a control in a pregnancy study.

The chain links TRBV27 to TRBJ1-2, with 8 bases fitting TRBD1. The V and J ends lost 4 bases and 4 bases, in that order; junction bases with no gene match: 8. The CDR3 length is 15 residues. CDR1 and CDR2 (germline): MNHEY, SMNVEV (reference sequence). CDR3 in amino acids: CASSSPRTGSYGYTF. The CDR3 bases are TGTGCCAGCAGTTCCCCTCGGACAGGGAGCTATGGCTACACCTTC.

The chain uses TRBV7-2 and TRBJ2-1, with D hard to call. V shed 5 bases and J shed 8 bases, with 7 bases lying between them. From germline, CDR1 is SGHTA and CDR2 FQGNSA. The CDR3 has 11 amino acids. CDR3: CASSPFDEQFF. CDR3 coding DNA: TGTGCCAGCAGCCCTTTTGATGAGCAGTTCTTC.

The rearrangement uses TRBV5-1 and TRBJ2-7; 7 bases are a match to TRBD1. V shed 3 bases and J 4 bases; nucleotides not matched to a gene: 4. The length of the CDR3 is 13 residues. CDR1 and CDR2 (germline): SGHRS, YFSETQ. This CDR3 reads CASSYDRVYEQYF. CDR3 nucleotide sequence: TGCGCCAGCAGCTACGACAGGGTATACGAGCAGTACTTC.

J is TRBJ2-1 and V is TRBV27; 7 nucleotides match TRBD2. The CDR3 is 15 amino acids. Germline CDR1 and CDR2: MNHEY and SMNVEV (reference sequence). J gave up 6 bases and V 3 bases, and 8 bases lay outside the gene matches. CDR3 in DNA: TGTGCCAGCAGTTTCGCTCCCGGGGGGAGCAATGAGCAGTTCTTC. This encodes CASSFAPGGSNEQFF.

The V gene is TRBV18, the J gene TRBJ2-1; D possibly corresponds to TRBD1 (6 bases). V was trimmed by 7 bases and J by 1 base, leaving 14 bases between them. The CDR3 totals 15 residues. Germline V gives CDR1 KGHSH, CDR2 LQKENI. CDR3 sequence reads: CASWEGGFSYNEQFF. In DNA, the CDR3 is TGTGCCAGCTGGGAAGGGGGTTTTTCCTACAATGAGCAGTTCTTC.

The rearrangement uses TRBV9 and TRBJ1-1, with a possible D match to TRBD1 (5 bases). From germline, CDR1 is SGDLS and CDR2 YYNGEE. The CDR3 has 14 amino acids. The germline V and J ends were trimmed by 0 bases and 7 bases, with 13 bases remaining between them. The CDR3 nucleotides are TGTGCCAGCAGCGTAGCTGCGGAAACAGGTGAAGCTTTCTTT. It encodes CASSVAAETGEAFF. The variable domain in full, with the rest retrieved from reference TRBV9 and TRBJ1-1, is DSGVTQTPKHLITATGQRVTLRCSPRSGDLSVYWYQQSLDQGLQFLIQYYNGEERAKGNILERFSAQQFPDLHSELNLSSLELGDSALYFCASSVAAETGEAFFGQGTRLTVV.

The CDR3 protein is CASSPRTSSYEQYF. For the CDR3, the DNA is TGTGCCAGTAGTCCCAGGACTAGCTCCTACGAGCAGTACTTC. V and J are TRBV19 and TRBJ2-7; 7 positions agree with TRBD2. CDR3 length: 14 amino acids. V lost 5 bases to trimming and J lost 0 bases; unmatched junction nucleotides: 4. Germline loops: CDR1 LNHDA, CDR2 SQIVND (reference sequence). Complete variable domain (other parts from reference TRBV19 and TRBJ2-7): DGGITQSPKYLFRKEGQNVTLSCEQNLNHDAMYWYRQDPGQGLRLIYYSQIVNDFQKGDIAEGYSVSREKKESFPLTVTSAQKNPTAFYLCASSPRTSSYEQYFGPGTRLTVT.

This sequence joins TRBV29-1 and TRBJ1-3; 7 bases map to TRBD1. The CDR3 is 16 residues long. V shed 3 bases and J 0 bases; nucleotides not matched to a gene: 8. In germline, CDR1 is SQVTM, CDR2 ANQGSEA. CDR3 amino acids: CSVELGQANSGNTIYF. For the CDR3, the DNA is TGCAGCGTTGAGTTAGGACAGGCGAACTCTGGAAACACCATATATTTT.

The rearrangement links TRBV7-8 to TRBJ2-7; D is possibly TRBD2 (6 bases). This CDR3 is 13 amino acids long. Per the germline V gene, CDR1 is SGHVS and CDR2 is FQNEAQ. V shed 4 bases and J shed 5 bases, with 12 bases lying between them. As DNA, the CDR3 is TGTGCCAGCAGCTCGATTCGGAGGGACGAGCAGTACTTC. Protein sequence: CASSSIRRDEQYF.

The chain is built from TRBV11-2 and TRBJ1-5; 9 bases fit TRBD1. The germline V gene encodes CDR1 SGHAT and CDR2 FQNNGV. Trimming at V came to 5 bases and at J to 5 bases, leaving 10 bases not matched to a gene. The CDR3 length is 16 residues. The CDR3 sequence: CASSLNRGPGHQPQHF. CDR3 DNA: TGTGCCAGCAGCCTAAACAGGGGGCCTGGGCATCAGCCCCAGCATTTT.

The CDR3 nucleotides are TGTGCCAGCAGCCAAGGAGGGCGGGGGGGCCGCACAGATACGCAGTATTTT. Its protein product is CASSQGGRGGRTDTQYF. This chain links TRBV4-2 with TRBJ2-3; 9 bases match TRBD2. Per germline, CDR1 LGHNA and CDR2 YNFKEQ. The length of the CDR3 is 17 residues. J lost 1 base, V lost 1 base, and 6 bases had no gene match.

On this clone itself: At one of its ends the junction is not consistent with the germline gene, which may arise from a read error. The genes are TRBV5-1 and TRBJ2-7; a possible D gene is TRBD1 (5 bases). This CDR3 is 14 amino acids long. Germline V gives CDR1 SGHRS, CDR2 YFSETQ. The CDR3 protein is CASRLAETVYEQYF. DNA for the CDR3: TGCGCCAGCAGATTGGCGGAGACAGTGTACGAGCAGTACTTC.

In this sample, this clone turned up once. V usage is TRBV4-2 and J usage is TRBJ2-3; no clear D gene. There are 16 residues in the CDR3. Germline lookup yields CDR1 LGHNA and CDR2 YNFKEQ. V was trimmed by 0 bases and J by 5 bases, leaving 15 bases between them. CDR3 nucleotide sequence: TGTGCCAGCAGCCAAGATCGGCAAGAAGCGTTAGATACGCAGTATTTT. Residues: CASSQDRQEALDTQYF.

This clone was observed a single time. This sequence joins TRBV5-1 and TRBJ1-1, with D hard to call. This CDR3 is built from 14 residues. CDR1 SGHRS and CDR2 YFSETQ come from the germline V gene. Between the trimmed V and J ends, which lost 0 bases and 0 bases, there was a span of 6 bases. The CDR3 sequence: CASSLGAVNTEAFF. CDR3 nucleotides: TGCGCCAGCAGCTTGGGGGCCGTGAACACTGAAGCTTTCTTT.

In DNA, the CDR3 is TGTGCCAGCAGCATGGGACTACAAGAGACCCAGTACTTC. It codes for CASSMGLQETQYF. This chain connects TRBV2 to TRBJ2-5; 7 bases align to TRBD2. Germline trimming cut 6 bases from V and 2 bases from J; bases unmatched to any gene: 3. Per the germline V gene, CDR1 is SNHLY and CDR2 is FYNNEI. The CDR3 runs 13 residues.

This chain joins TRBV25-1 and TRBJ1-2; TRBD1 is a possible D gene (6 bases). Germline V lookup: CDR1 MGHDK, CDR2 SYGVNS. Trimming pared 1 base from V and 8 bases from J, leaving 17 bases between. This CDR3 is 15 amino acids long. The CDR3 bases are TGTGCCAGCAGTGAATTTGGCAGGGGCGATTGGGGCTACACCTTC. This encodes CASSEFGRGDWGYTF.